These T cell receptor beta chains were read from a single sample in a study of beta chain features in type 1 diabetes. Generated by immunoSEQ multiplex PCR, the TCRdb table keeps only in-frame clones and is missing some. This sample carries hundreds of thousands of clones, over 12% of them seen once, and the ten largest clones take approximately 0.043%. Sequenced: naive CD4+ T cells from blood. The origin of the receptors is a man between 18 and 29 years old with type 1 diabetes. CDR3s include the opening cysteine and the closing phenylalanine or tryptophan. The D gene is left open where the match is weak. The size field is filled for only some rows; it gives once, few, many or a size class.

v_call	j_call	d_call	clone_size	cdr3_aa	cdr3_nt
TRBV6-5	TRBJ2-5	TRBD2	NA	CASSYRASGLETQYF	TGTGCCAGCAGTTACAGGGCTAGCGGGTTGGAGACCCAGTACTTC
TRBV6-5	TRBJ2-3	NA	NA	CASSFQGNLGTDTQYF	TGTGCCAGCAGTTTCCAGGGGAATTTGGGCACAGATACGCAGTATTTT
TRBV2	TRBJ1-2	TRBD1	NA	CASSPREGAYGYTF	TGTGCCAGCAGTCCTCGCGAGGGGGCCTATGGCTACACCTTC
TRBV29-1	TRBJ2-7	NA	NA	CSVALQGPLQYF	TGCAGCGTTGCACTCCAAGGCCCTTTACAGTACTTC
TRBV7-9	TRBJ1-5	NA	NA	CASSLAGADQPQHF	TGTGCCAGCAGCTTAGCCGGGGCAGATCAGCCCCAGCATTTT
TRBV5-8	TRBJ1-2	NA	NA	CASSPQGNYGYTF	TGTGCCAGCAGCCCCCAGGGGAACTATGGCTACACCTTC
TRBV5-1	TRBJ2-7	TRBD1	NA	CASSLDGTGSYEQYF	TGCGCCAGCAGCTTGGATGGGACAGGGTCCTACGAGCAGTACTTC
TRBV11-2	TRBJ1-1	TRBD1	NA	CASRKGTAMNTEAFF	TGTGCCAGCAGAAAAGGGACAGCAATGAACACTGAAGCTTTCTTT
TRBV27	TRBJ2-7	NA	few	CANPPREQYF	TGTGCCAACCCGCCCCGCGAGCAGTACTTC
TRBV4-1	TRBJ2-3	TRBD1	few	CASSQAGTGAPADTQYF	TGCGCCAGCAGCCAAGCCGGGACAGGGGCTCCCGCAGATACGCAGTATTTT
TRBV30	TRBJ1-4	TRBD1	NA	CAWSSTRTGIRKREKLFF	TGTGCCTGGAGTTCAACTCGGACAGGTATTCGAAAAAGAGAAAAACTGTTTTTT
TRBV5-5	TRBJ2-1	NA	NA	CASSLYVEGEVEQFF	TGTGCCAGCAGCTTGTACGTCGAGGGAGAGGTTGAGCAGTTCTTC
TRBV29-1	TRBJ1-1	TRBD1	few	CSVLKREGAETEAFF	TGCAGCGTTTTAAAGCGCGAGGGGGCTGAGACTGAAGCTTTCTTT
TRBV6-5	TRBJ1-6	NA	few	CASSYLGTANSPLHF	TGTGCCAGCAGTTACCTAGGGACGGCAAATTCACCCCTCCACTTT
TRBV5-6	TRBJ2-3	TRBD2	NA	CASSHRLAASTDTQYF	TGTGCCAGCAGCCACAGACTAGCAGCTAGCACAGATACGCAGTATTTT
TRBV7-6	TRBJ2-3	NA	NA	CASSPRTVPDTQYF	TGTGCCAGCAGCCCCAGGACTGTTCCAGATACGCAGTATTTT
TRBV11-1	TRBJ1-2	NA	NA	CASSLGLGNYGYTF	TGTGCCAGCAGCTTAGGTCTCGGAAACTATGGCTACACCTTC
TRBV29-1	TRBJ1-3	NA	few	CSVDLRNTIYF	TGCAGCGTTGATCTCCGAAACACCATATATTTT
TRBV7-9	TRBJ1-2	TRBD1	NA	CASSLAGQGAMGYGYTF	TGTGCCAGCAGCTTAGCTGGACAGGGGGCTATGGGCTATGGCTACACCTTC
TRBV25-1	TRBJ2-5	NA	NA	CASSESLGWETQYF	TGTGCCAGCAGTGAATCGTTGGGGTGGGAAACCCAGTACTTC
TRBV30	TRBJ2-2	NA	few	CAWITGSGELFF	TGTGCCTGGATTACGGGGTCCGGGGAGCTGTTTTTT
TRBV9	TRBJ1-1	NA	few	CASSASTENTEAFF	TGTGCCAGCAGCGCGTCCACAGAGAACACTGAAGCTTTCTTT
TRBV18	TRBJ2-1	NA	few	CASSLTAGSYNEQFF	TGTGCCAGCTCACTCACAGCGGGTTCCTACAATGAGCAGTTCTTC
TRBV4-1	TRBJ1-2	TRBD1	NA	CASSRPGQHGYTF	TGCGCCAGCAGCCGGCCGGGACAGCATGGCTACACCTTC
TRBV7-2	TRBJ1-2	NA	few	CASSPWGGDYGYTF	TGTGCCAGCAGCCCTTGGGGGGGAGACTATGGCTACACCTTC
TRBV4-3	TRBJ2-7	TRBD2	few	CASSTERGAIYEQYF	TGCGCCAGCAGCACAGAGCGGGGGGCCATCTACGAGCAGTACTTC
TRBV6-6	TRBJ2-1	TRBD1	NA	CASSYQWTGSYNEQFF	TGTGCCAGCAGTTACCAATGGACAGGGTCCTACAATGAGCAGTTCTTC
TRBV30	TRBJ1-4	TRBD1	NA	CAWSGRPGQGWEKLFF	TGTGCCTGGAGTGGTCGACCGGGACAGGGATGGGAAAAACTGTTTTTT
TRBV29-1	TRBJ2-1	NA	once	CSVAFGYNEQFF	TGCAGCGTTGCTTTTGGGTACAATGAGCAGTTCTTC
TRBV11-2	TRBJ2-3	TRBD2	NA	CASSPSGRADTQYF	TGTGCCAGCAGCCCAAGCGGGAGGGCTGATACGCAGTATTTT
TRBV25-1	TRBJ2-1	TRBD1	few	CASSGDRGNWNNEQFF	TGTGCCAGCAGTGGAGACAGGGGGAATTGGAACAATGAGCAGTTCTTC
TRBV29-1	TRBJ2-3	TRBD1	NA	CSVQARDRETDTQYF	TGCAGCGTCCAAGCTAGGGACAGGGAAACAGATACGCAGTATTTT
TRBV23-1	TRBJ1-4	TRBD1	NA	CASSQTGANEKLFF	TGCGCCAGCAGCCAGACAGGGGCAAATGAAAAACTGTTTTTT
TRBV6-1	TRBJ2-7	TRBD1	NA	CASNRDRDFGQYF	TGTGCCAGCAATCGGGACAGGGATTTTGGGCAGTACTTC
TRBV7-9	TRBJ1-3	TRBD1	few	CASSLNRGQVNTIYF	TGTGCCAGCAGCTTAAACAGGGGGCAAGTAAACACCATATATTTT
TRBV30	TRBJ2-4	NA	few	CAWSVIGATKNIQYF	TGTGCCTGGAGTGTGATCGGAGCCACAAAAAACATTCAGTACTTC
TRBV5-1	TRBJ1-6	TRBD1	NA	CASSAATGRNSPLHF	TGCGCCAGCAGCGCCGCGACAGGGCGCAATTCACCCCTCCACTTT
TRBV7-2	TRBJ1-5	TRBD1	few	CASSPSQGGLLQPQHF	TGTGCCAGCAGCCCTTCCCAGGGGGGGCTTCTCCAGCCCCAGCATTTT
TRBV2	TRBJ2-5	TRBD2	few	CASSPAGVFQETQYF	TGTGCCAGCAGTCCAGCGGGGGTATTCCAAGAGACCCAGTACTTC
TRBV7-9	TRBJ2-2	NA	few	CASIGGPLSRELFF	TGTGCCAGCATCGGGGGGCCTCTCAGTCGGGAGCTGTTTTTT
TRBV4-3	TRBJ2-3	TRBD1	once	CASSLRQGARDTQYF	TGCGCCAGCAGCCTAAGACAGGGGGCGAGAGATACGCAGTATTTT
TRBV28	TRBJ2-5	NA	few	CASGPIGETQYF	TGTGCCAGCGGGCCAATAGGGGAGACCCAGTACTTC
TRBV7-9	TRBJ2-1	TRBD2	NA	CASSPGGREGTYNEQFF	TGTGCCAGCAGCCCCGGGGGGCGGGAGGGGACTTACAATGAGCAGTTCTTC
TRBV10-3	TRBJ1-4	NA	NA	CAISRDGSTNEKLFF	TGTGCCATCAGCCGGGACGGATCAACTAATGAAAAACTGTTTTTT
TRBV2	TRBJ1-5	NA	NA	CASYRERGGQPQHF	TGTGCCAGTTACCGCGAGAGGGGAGGTCAGCCCCAGCATTTT
TRBV6-5	TRBJ1-4	NA	NA	CASSYWRGATNEKLFF	TGTGCCAGCAGTTACTGGCGGGGCGCAACTAATGAAAAACTGTTTTTT
TRBV30	TRBJ2-1	TRBD2	NA	CAWSSWDYPRNEQFF	TGTGCCTGGAGTTCGTGGGACTACCCGAGGAATGAGCAGTTCTTC
TRBV5-1	TRBJ2-5	TRBD2	few	CASSLGGSGETQYF	TGCGCCAGCAGCTTGGGCGGGAGCGGAGAGACCCAGTACTTC
TRBV30	TRBJ1-1	TRBD1	NA	CAWSVQGGSYTEAFF	TGTGCCTGGAGTGTACAGGGGGGGAGTTACACTGAAGCTTTCTTT
TRBV5-4	TRBJ1-3	NA	few	CASSTGQGNTIYF	TGTGCCAGCAGCACAGGACAGGGAAACACCATATATTTT
TRBV9	TRBJ2-2	NA	NA	CASSPRTVGELFF	TGTGCCAGCAGCCCAAGAACGGTCGGGGAGCTGTTTTTT
TRBV6-5	TRBJ2-1	TRBD1	few	CASRPGTDNEQFF	TGTGCCAGCAGACCCGGGACAGACAATGAGCAGTTCTTC
TRBV18	TRBJ1-1	NA	few	CASSDSENTEAFF	TGTGCCAGCTCAGACAGCGAGAACACTGAAGCTTTCTTT
TRBV30	TRBJ2-3	NA	few	CAWRRGQGITDTQYF	TGTGCCTGGAGGCGAGGGCAAGGAATCACAGATACGCAGTATTTT
TRBV30	TRBJ1-5	NA	NA	CAWSVWGRSNQPQHF	TGTGCCTGGAGTGTGTGGGGAAGGAGCAATCAGCCCCAGCATTTT